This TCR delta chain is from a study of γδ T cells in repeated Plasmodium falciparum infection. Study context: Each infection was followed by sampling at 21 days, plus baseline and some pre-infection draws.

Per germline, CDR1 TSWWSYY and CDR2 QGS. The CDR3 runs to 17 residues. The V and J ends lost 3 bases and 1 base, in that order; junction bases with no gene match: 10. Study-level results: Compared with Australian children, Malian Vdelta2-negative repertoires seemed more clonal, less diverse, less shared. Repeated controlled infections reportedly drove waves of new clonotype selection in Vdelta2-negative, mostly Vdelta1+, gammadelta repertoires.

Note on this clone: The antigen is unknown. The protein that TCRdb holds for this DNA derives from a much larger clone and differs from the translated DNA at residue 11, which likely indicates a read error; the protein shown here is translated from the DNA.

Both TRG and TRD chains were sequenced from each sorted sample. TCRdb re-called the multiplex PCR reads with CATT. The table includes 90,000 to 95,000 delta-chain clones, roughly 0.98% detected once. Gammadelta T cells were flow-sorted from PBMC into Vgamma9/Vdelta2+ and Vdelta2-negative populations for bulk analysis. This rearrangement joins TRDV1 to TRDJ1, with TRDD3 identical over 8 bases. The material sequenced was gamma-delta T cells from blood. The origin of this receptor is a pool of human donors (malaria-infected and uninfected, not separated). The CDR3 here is CALGEPTVGDGTDKLIF. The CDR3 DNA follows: TGTGCTCTTGGGGAGCCTACGGTGGGGGATGGCACCGATAAACTCATCTTT.